This T cell receptor (beta chain) was captured in a study of identical twins. Findings and caveats of the study: Because invariant MAIT and iNKT cells could be present, zero-insertion analyses could be partly confounded.

In its sample, this clonotype was seen a few times. Its antigen is unknown. MiXCR was run by TCRdb on the 5' RACE reads, yielding one entry per CDR3 protein. The profile shows hundreds of thousands of distinct CDR3 sequences, around 8.6% of them singletons. This sample was shared with a second study, whose subject was yellow fever vaccine responses in identical twins. That work adds: Convergence reportedly seemed to mark part of the twins' vaccine T cell response, with personalization marking the rest.

The origin of this receptor is a woman aged 18-30 years in good health. The source material was PBMCs.

The CDR3, as DNA: TGCAGCGTTGTCCCGGGACAGGGGCTAAGGGAGCAGTACTTC. It specifies CSVVPGQGLREQYF. This rearrangement joins TRBV29-1 to TRBJ2-7; 10 bases align to TRBD1. The length of the CDR3 is 14 residues. From germline, CDR1 is SQVTM and CDR2 ANQGSEA. Germline trimming cut 4 bases from V and 7 bases from J; bases unmatched to any gene: 10.